The clone carrying this T cell receptor (beta chain) was seen a few times. Its antigen remains unidentified. The collection from each donor was one heparinised blood draw averaging approximately 110 mL. Cell sorting via CD45RO/CCR7/CD25/CD127/CD95/CD27 was performed to obtain CD4+ naive, central memory, regulatory and stem cell-like memory cells. Expressed TCRB transcripts got sequenced, as all isolated RNA was reverse transcribed. Assay: immunoSEQ multiplex PCR; the TCRdb copy retains only in-frame clones and omits some. In the table there are over 150,000 clones, around 8.6% of which are singletons. The data are from a study of beta chain features in type 1 diabetes. Study-level findings and limits: There was a moderate but significant shortening of TCRB CDR3s in all four CD4+ subsets of Type 1 diabetes patients. In these data, an HLA type influence on TCRB rearrangement remained unresolved.

The TCR sequence derives from a woman between 18 and 30 years old with type 1 diabetes. The sequenced material came from central memory CD4+ T cells from blood.

CDR3 protein: CASSVAPSGTETQYF. The CDR3 DNA reads as TGTGCCAGCAGCGTAGCTCCCAGCGGGACGGAGACCCAGTACTTC. V is TRBV9 and J is TRBJ2-5; 7 nucleotides align to TRBD2. This CDR3 is built from 15 residues. J lost 5 bases, V lost 0 bases, and 7 bases had no gene match. Germline V gives CDR1 SGDLS, CDR2 YYNGEE.